Following are 28 T cell receptor beta chains from one sample sequenced in a study of CD8 T cells in ankylosing spondylitis. TCRdb passed the 5' RACE reads through MiXCR, listing each CDR3 protein once. The table records 150,000 to 200,000 distinct CDR3 sequences, around a sixth of them present only once. Sequenced: blood, either unsorted or a sorted T cell fraction (not recorded which). The receptors originated from a male donor under 30 with ankylosing spondylitis or in good health (not recorded which).

This clonotype has a count of ten or more. J is TRBJ1-5 and V is TRBV5-6, with D tentatively TRBD1 (6 bases). The length of the CDR3 is 14 residues. The germline gives CDR1 SGHDT, CDR2 YYEEEE. V lost 6 bases to trimming and J lost 8 bases, with 18 bases between them. CDR3 protein: CASTRRDTIEPQHF. The CDR3 DNA reads TGTGCCAGCACCCGCAGGGACACAATCGAGCCCCAGCATTTT.

This clonotype was observed many times. The rearrangement links TRBV5-1 to TRBJ1-4; D call uncertain. The ends were cut back, 0 bases at V and 7 bases at J, with 10 bases in the middle. Germline CDR1 reads SGHRS; CDR2 reads YFSETQ. This CDR3 has 14 residues. The CDR3 nucleotides are TGCGCCAGCAGCTTGGCCGGGCTCGGTGAAAAACTGTTTTTT. The encoded protein is CASSLAGLGEKLFF.

The sample holds many counts of this clonotype. V usage is TRBV5-1 and J usage is TRBJ1-1, with TRBD1 matching over 7 bases. Germline CDR1 SGHRS, CDR2 YFSETQ. After removal of 2 bases from V and 4 bases from J, the junction contained 5 bases not matched to a gene. The CDR3 covers 14 residues. CDR3 bases: TGCGCCAGCAGCTTACAGGGGAAGGCCACTGAAGCTTTCTTT. Encoded protein: CASSLQGKATEAFF.

This clonotype has ten or more counts. This chain uses TRBV7-9 with TRBJ2-1, with 8 bases identical to TRBD2. This CDR3 has 15 residues. V lost 5 bases, J lost 7 bases, and 10 bases stayed unmatched. Looked up from germline, CDR1 is SEHNR and CDR2 is FQNEAQ (reference sequence). The CDR3 DNA reads as TGTGCCAGCAGCCAGGGACTAGGGGGTGTGAATGAGCAGTTCTTC. Amino acid sequence: CASSQGLGGVNEQFF. The full variable domain, in which reference TRBV7-9 and TRBJ2-1 provide the parts outside the CDR3, is DTGVSQNPRHKITKRGQNVTFRCDPISEHNRLYWYRQTLGQGPEFLTYFQNEAQLEKSRLLSDRFSAERPKGSFSTLEIQRTEQGDSAMYLCASSQGLGGVNEQFFGPGTRLTVL.

The genes are TRBV19 and TRBJ2-5; no reliable D call. Germline CDR1 reads LNHDA; CDR2 reads SQIVND (reference sequence). The CDR3 has 14 residues. Between the trimmed V and J ends, which lost 0 bases and 1 base, there was a span of 6 bases. CDR3 nucleotide sequence: TGTGCCAGTAGTATAGATGGCCCCCAAGAGACCCAGTACTTC. This encodes CASSIDGPQETQYF. Together with reference TRBV19 and TRBJ2-5, the CDR3 gives the full variable domain: DGGITQSPKYLFRKEGQNVTLSCEQNLNHDAMYWYRQDPGQGLRLIYYSQIVNDFQKGDIAEGYSVSREKKESFPLTVTSAQKNPTAFYLCASSIDGPQETQYFGPGTRLLVL.

In its sample, this clonotype was seen many times. This chain connects TRBV28 to TRBJ2-1; 7 positions agree with TRBD1. The CDR3 sequence is 15 residues long. The V and J ends lost 6 bases and 9 bases, in that order; junction bases with no gene match: 14. Germline V gene lookup returns CDR1 MDHEN and CDR2 SYDVKM. The CDR3, as DNA: TGTGCCAGCAGAACTGTACAGGGGCACAACAGTGAGCAGTTCTTC. This encodes CASRTVQGHNSEQFF.

This clonotype was found many times. The chain uses TRBV7-3 and TRBJ1-1; D unresolved. The germline CDR1 and CDR2 sequences are SGHTA and FQGTGA. V lost 1 base, J lost 8 bases, and 11 bases lay in between. The CDR3 covers 13 residues. This chain's CDR3 is CASSLSIGGEAFF. The CDR3 DNA reads TGTGCCAGCAGCTTAAGTATCGGTGGAGAAGCTTTCTTT.

This clonotype occurred many times. The V gene is TRBV21-1, the J gene TRBJ2-7; the table's TRBD2 call for D was not verified on the DNA. TRBV21-1 is classified as a pseudogene. The CDR3 runs to 13 residues. Written as DNA, the CDR3 is TGTGCCACTAGAGGGTCCAACTACTACGAGCAGTACGTC. Its translation: CATRGSNYYEQYV.

The sample holds many counts of this clonotype. The CDR3, as DNA: TGTGCCAGTCAACGGGAGGGGGCGGCTGAGCAGTACTTC. It specifies CASQREGAAEQYF. This rearrangement joins TRBV12-3 or TRBV12-4 to TRBJ2-7, with D possibly matching TRBD2 (8 bases). V gave up 9 bases and J gave up 7 bases, with 19 bases separating them. This CDR3 comprises 13 residues.

This clonotype showed up many times. The genes are TRBV20-1 and TRBJ1-6; 7 bases map to TRBD1. Germline loops: CDR1 DFQATT, CDR2 SNEGSKA (reference sequence). Trimming cost V 1 base and J 7 bases; bases outside gene matches: 7. The CDR3 has 15 amino acids. Written as DNA, the CDR3 is TGCAGTGCTAGAGCCTTACAGGGGAGAAATTCACCCCTCCACTTT. It specifies CSARALQGRNSPLHF.

This clonotype was observed many times. CDR3 protein: CASSESGRGNTEAFF. The CDR3 DNA is TGTGCCAGCAGTGAATCGGGCAGGGGGAACACTGAAGCTTTCTTT. The V call is TRBV25-1, the J call TRBJ1-1, with D possibly being TRBD1 (6 bases). The V gene's germline CDR1 is MGHDK and CDR2 SYGVNS. The CDR3 consists of 15 residues. V shed 1 base and J shed 1 base, with 10 bases lying between them.

This clonotype was seen many times. The V gene is TRBV14, the J gene TRBJ2-4; D remains unclear. In germline, CDR1 is SGHDN, CDR2 FVKESK. The V and J ends lost 4 bases and 1 base respectively, with 8 bases between them. The CDR3 is 14 amino acids. The CDR3: CASSPRRAKNIQYF. Written as DNA, the CDR3 is TGTGCCAGCAGCCCCCGCAGGGCCAAAAACATTCAGTACTTC.

This clonotype showed up many times. V gene TRBV29-1 combines with J gene TRBJ2-2; D is ambiguous. Trimming removed 2 bases at V and 4 bases at J, with 11 bases between. Germline values: CDR1 SQVTM, CDR2 ANQGSEA. This CDR3 is built from 14 residues. In DNA form, the CDR3 reads TGCAGCGTTGAAAACAGCCACCTCACCGGGGAGCTGTTTTTT. Translated, it gives CSVENSHLTGELFF.

This clonotype was observed at least ten times. CDR3 protein: CASTKVVRAHEQYF. Here the CDR3 DNA reads TGTGCCAGCACGAAGGTCGTCAGGGCCCACGAGCAGTACTTC. This chain links TRBV6-2 or TRBV6-3 with TRBJ2-7; D might be TRBD1 (5 bases). Trimming shortened V by 7 bases and J by 5 bases, and 18 bases separated the two germline ends. The germline V gene has CDR1 MNHEY and CDR2 SVGEGT. The CDR3 runs to 14 residues.

This clonotype has a count of ten or more. The gene calls are TRBV7-8 and TRBJ2-1, with TRBD2 identical over 10 bases. The CDR3 covers 16 residues. Per germline, CDR1 SGHVS and CDR2 FQNEAQ. V lost 1 base, J lost 3 bases, and 3 bases stayed unmatched. The CDR3 DNA reads TGTGCCAGCAGCTTAGAAGCGGGGGGGCTCTACAATGAGCAGTTCTTC. Its translation is CASSLEAGGLYNEQFF.

This clonotype was recorded at least ten times. The chain carries TRBV20-1 and TRBJ2-5; D remains ambiguous. The germline V gene encodes CDR1 DFQATT and CDR2 SNEGSKA (reference sequence). Between the trimmed V and J ends, which lost 0 bases and 3 bases, there was a span of 11 bases. This CDR3 is 14 amino acids long. CDR3 DNA: TGCAGTGCTAGAGACGTTGGCTACGAAGAGACCCAGTACTTC. As protein: CSARDVGYEETQYF.

This clonotype was seen ten or more times. The genes are TRBV5-1 and TRBJ2-1; 9 nucleotides line up with TRBD2. Trimming cost V 4 bases and J 8 bases; bases outside gene matches: 7. This CDR3 has 14 residues. Per germline, CDR1 SGHRS and CDR2 YFSETQ. CDR3 in DNA: TGCGCCAGCAGCCATAGCGGGAGCGTGGATGAGCAGTTCTTC. Its protein product is CASSHSGSVDEQFF. Using reference TRBV5-1 and TRBJ2-1 for the parts outside the CDR3, the full variable domain is KAGVTQTPRYLIKTRGQQVTLSCSPISGHRSVSWYQQTPGQGLQFLFEYFSETQRNKGNFPGRFSGRQFSNSRSEMNVSTLELGDSALYLCASSHSGSVDEQFFGPGTRLTVL.

This clonotype was counted many times. This chain uses TRBV15 with TRBJ2-2, with 7 bases that match TRBD1. The CDR3 length is 16 residues. CDR1 is LNHNV, CDR2 YYDKDF, per germline (reference sequence). Trimming cost V 0 bases and J 2 bases; bases outside gene matches: 3. DNA of the CDR3: TGTGCCACCAGCAGAGAATGGACAGGAAACACCGGGGAGCTGTTTTTT. Residues: CATSREWTGNTGELFF.

Ten or more counts support this clonotype. The chain links TRBV5-5 to TRBJ2-7; 11 positions agree with TRBD2. Per germline, CDR1 SGHKS and CDR2 YYEKEE (reference sequence). The V gene end was trimmed by 1 base and the J gene end by 2 bases; junction bases not matched to a gene: 8. The CDR3 spans 17 residues. CDR3 in DNA: TGTGCCAGCAGCTTGACCCTAGCGGGAGGCCCCCCCTACGAGCAGTACGTC. Its translation: CASSLTLAGGPPYEQYV.

This clonotype was observed at least ten times. The gene calls are TRBV24-1 and TRBJ2-2; D is uncertain. The V end lost 8 bases, the J end lost 3 bases, and 12 bases lay between the germline ends. Germline CDR1 KGHDR, CDR2 SFDVKD. The CDR3 sequence is 14 residues long. The DNA for the CDR3 is TGTGCCACCACCCCGGGTTCGGACACCGGGGAGCTGTTTTTT. This codes for CATTPGSDTGELFF.

This clonotype was observed many times. The chain is built from TRBV24-1 and TRBJ2-1; weak D call: TRBD2 (6 bases). The V end was cut by 4 bases, the J end by 3 bases, with 15 bases between. Germline CDR1 and CDR2: KGHDR and SFDVKD. The CDR3 covers 16 residues. CDR3 amino acids: CATSDAAGSIYNEQFF. In DNA form, the CDR3 reads TGTGCCACCAGTGACGCAGCGGGCTCCATCTACAATGAGCAGTTCTTC.

The chain uses TRBV7-8 and TRBJ2-7; D might be TRBD2 (6 bases). The CDR3 loop spans 12 amino acids. Trimming removed 2 bases from V and 6 bases from J, with 8 bases in between. Germline-derived CDR1 and CDR2 are SGHVS and FQNEAQ. The CDR3 spells CASSLMRGEQYV. The CDR3 DNA reads as TGTGCCAGCAGCTTAATGCGGGGCGAGCAGTACGTC.

The table lists this clonotype with many counts. The J gene is TRBJ1-1, the V gene TRBV27; TRBD1 matches at 9 bases. Trimming cost V 6 bases and J 6 bases; bases outside gene matches: 8. The CDR3 sequence is 14 residues long. Germline CDR1 MNHEY, CDR2 SMNVEV (reference sequence). The CDR3 protein is CASRRPGQGSEAFF. The DNA of the CDR3 is TGTGCCAGCAGACGACCGGGACAGGGATCTGAAGCTTTCTTT.

This clonotype was picked up many times. The chain employs TRBV7-2 and TRBJ1-5; D not resolved. This CDR3 contains 14 residues. Per the germline V gene, CDR1 is SGHTA and CDR2 is FQGNSA. V gave up 5 bases and J gave up 3 bases, with 11 bases separating them. The CDR3 spells CASSVGGDNQPQHF. The CDR3 bases are TGTGCCAGCAGCGTCGGTGGGGACAATCAGCCCCAGCATTTT.

This clonotype was seen many times. The chain carries TRBV20-1 and TRBJ2-5; D gene ambiguous. CDR1 is DFQATT, CDR2 SNEGSKA, per germline (reference sequence). V lost 3 bases and J 7 bases, leaving 6 bases between the germline ends. The CDR3 spans 10 residues. The CDR3: CSARKGTQYF. The CDR3 DNA sequence: TGCAGTGCTAGGAAGGGGACCCAGTACTTC.

In its sample, this clonotype was seen many times. The chain uses TRBV12-3 or TRBV12-4 and TRBJ1-2; D is uncertain. This CDR3 region has 13 residues. The V and J ends lost 5 bases and 1 base respectively, with 8 bases between them. The CDR3 protein is CASSLTNNYGYTF. The CDR3, as DNA: TGTGCCAGCAGTCTGACCAATAACTATGGCTACACCTTC.

This clonotype occurred many times. The CDR3 DNA sequence: TGCAGTGCTAGAGATTGGGGGGGGCCTAATGAGCAGTTCTTC. Its protein product is CSARDWGGPNEQFF. The chain joins TRBV20-1 to TRBJ2-1; tentatively, D is TRBD2 (7 bases). V was pared by 0 bases and J by 7 bases, with 13 bases between. The CDR3 contains 14 residues. CDR1 is DFQATT, CDR2 SNEGSKA, per germline (reference sequence).

This clonotype was found many times. This chain joins TRBV12-3 or TRBV12-4 and TRBJ1-6, with D perhaps matching TRBD1 (5 bases). With 8 bases removed from V and 0 bases from J, the gap between germline ends came to 8 bases. CDR3 length: 14 residues. CDR3 bases: TGTGCCAGCGGTGGGGGCTCCTATAATTCACCCCTCCACTTT. Residues: CASGGGSYNSPLHF.